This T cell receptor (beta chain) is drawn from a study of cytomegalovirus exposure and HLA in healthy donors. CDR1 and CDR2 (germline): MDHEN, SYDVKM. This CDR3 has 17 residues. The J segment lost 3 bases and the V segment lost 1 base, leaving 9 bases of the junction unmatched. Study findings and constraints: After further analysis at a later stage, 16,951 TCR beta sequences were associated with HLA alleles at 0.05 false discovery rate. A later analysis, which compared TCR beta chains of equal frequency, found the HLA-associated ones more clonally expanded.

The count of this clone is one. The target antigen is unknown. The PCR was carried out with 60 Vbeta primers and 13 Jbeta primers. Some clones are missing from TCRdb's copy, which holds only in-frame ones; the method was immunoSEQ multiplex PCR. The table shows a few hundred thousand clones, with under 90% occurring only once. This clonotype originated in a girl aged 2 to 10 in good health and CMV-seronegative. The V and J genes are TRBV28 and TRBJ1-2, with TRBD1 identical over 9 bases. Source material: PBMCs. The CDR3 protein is CASSLFRGGQGHYGYTF. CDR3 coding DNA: TGTGCCAGCAGTTTATTTCGGGGGGGACAGGGTCACTATGGCTACACCTTC.